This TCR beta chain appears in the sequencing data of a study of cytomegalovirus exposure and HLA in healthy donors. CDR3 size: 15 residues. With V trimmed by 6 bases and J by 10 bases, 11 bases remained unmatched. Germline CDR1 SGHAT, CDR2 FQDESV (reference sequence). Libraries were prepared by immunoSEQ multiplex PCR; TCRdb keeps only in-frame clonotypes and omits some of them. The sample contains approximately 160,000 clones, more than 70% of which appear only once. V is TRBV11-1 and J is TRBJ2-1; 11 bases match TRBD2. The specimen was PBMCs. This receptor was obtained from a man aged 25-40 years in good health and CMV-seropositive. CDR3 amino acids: CASRDGRRLAGEQFF. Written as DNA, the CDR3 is TGTGCCAGCAGAGATGGACGTCGACTAGCGGGGGAGCAGTTCTTC.